One and the same sample provided the 7 T cell receptor beta chains below, sequenced in a study of human CD8 memory T cell subsets. Generation of TCR beta libraries used UMI-labeled 5' RACE. TCRdb reworked the 5' RACE reads into one entry per CDR3 protein, no DNA. The sample data list more than 15,000 distinct CDR3 sequences. Sequencing was performed on CD8+ stem-like memory T cells (TSCM and TCM) sorted from PBMCs. As to subset: stem-like memory CD8 T cells (TSTEM), CCR7+ PD-1- TIGIT-. The receptors were gathered from a human donor in good health.

By frequency, this clonotype registers medium-sized. This chain links TRBV28 with TRBJ1-4; the TRBD1 assignment by TCRdb is unverifiable without DNA. CDR3 length: 16 amino acids. The germline gives CDR1 MDHEN, CDR2 SYDVKM. CDR3 in amino acids: CASSLTGVTIYEKLFF.

This chain links TRBV3-1 with TRBJ2-7; TCRdb designates TRBD1, a call that cannot be tested without DNA. The CDR3 spans 14 residues. Looked up from germline, CDR1 is LGHDT and CDR2 is YNNKEL (reference sequence). The CDR3 region is CASSQSSGGYEQYF.

The genes are TRBV6-2 or TRBV6-3 and TRBJ1-1. Germline V gene sequence: CDR1 MNHEY, CDR2 SVGEGT. The CDR3 contains 14 residues. CDR3 loop: CASSYSWGNTEAFF.

This chain connects TRBV7-6 to TRBJ1-1. The germline V gene has CDR1 SGHVS and CDR2 FNYEAQ. The CDR3 runs 16 residues. CDR3 amino acids: CASSLGGPRSTVEAFF. Based on the CDR3 plus reference TRBV7-6 and TRBJ1-1, the full variable domain is GAGVSQSPRYKVTKRGQDVALRCDPISGHVSLYWYRQALGQGPEFLTYFNYEAQQDKSGLPNDRFSAERPEGSISTLTIQRTEQRDSAMYRCASSLGGPRSTVEAFFGQGTRLTVV.

The chain is built from TRBV2 and TRBJ2-1. CDR1 and CDR2 from the germline V gene are SNHLY and FYNNEI. The CDR3 totals 12 residues. CDR3 loop: CASMFRQEKQFF.

This clonotype shows up as medium-sized (0.01 to 0.1%) by frequency. The chain couples TRBV5-1 to TRBJ2-7; with no DNA, the TCRdb D assignment of TRBD1 cannot be verified. The CDR3 consists of 17 residues. Germline V gives CDR1 SGHRS, CDR2 YFSETQ. The CDR3 here is CASSLGLTGDRSYEQYF.

The rearrangement joins TRBV7-9 to TRBJ1-1; the D call from TCRdb, TRBD1, cannot be confirmed without DNA. The CDR3 is 15 residues long. Germline V CDR1 and CDR2: SEHNR, FQNEAQ (reference sequence). The CDR3 loop is CASSPIDRDRTEAFF.